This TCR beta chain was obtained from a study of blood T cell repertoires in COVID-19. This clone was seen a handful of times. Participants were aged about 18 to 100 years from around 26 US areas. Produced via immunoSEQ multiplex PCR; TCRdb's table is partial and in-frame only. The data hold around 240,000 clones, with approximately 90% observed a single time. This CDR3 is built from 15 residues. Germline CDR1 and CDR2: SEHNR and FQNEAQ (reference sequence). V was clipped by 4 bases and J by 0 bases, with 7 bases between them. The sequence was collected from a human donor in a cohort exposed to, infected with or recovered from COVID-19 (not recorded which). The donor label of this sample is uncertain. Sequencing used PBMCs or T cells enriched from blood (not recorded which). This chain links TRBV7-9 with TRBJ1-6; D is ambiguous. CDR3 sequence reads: CASSYVSSYNSPLHF. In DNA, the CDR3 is TGTGCCAGCAGCTACGTGAGCTCCTATAATTCACCCCTCCACTTT.